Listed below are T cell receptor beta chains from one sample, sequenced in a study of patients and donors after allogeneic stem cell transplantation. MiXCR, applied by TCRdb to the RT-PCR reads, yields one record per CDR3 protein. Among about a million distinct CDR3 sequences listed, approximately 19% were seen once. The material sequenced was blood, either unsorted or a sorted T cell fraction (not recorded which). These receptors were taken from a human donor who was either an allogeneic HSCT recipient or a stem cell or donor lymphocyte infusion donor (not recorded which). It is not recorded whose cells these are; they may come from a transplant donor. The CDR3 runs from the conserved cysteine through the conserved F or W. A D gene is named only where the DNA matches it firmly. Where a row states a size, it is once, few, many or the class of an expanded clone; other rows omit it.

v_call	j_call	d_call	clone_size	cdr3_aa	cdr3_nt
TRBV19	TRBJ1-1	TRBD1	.	CASSIRQGVEAFF	TGTGCCAGTAGTATCCGACAGGGAGTTGAAGCTTTCTTT
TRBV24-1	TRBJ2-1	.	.	CATSDSRDKGRNEQFF	TGTGCCACCAGTGATTCCCGGGACAAGGGGCGCAATGAGCAGTTCTTC
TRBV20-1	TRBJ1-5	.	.	CSASKEGNQPQHF	TGCAGTGCTAGCAAAGAGGGAAATCAGCCCCAGCATTTT
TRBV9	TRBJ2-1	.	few	CASSEGGKTYNEQFF	TGTGCCAGCAGCGAGGGTGGGAAGACCTACAATGAGCAGTTCTTC
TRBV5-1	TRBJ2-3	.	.	CASSTGLPLDTQYF	TGCGCCAGCAGCACGGGACTCCCTCTGGATACGCAGTATTTT
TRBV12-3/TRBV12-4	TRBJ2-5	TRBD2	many	CASRPRLAGEVKTQYF	TGTGCCAGCAGGCCGCGACTAGCGGGGGAGGTAAAGACCCAGTACTTC
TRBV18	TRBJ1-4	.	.	CASSLKTQGAGEKLFF	TGTGCCAGCTCCCTAAAGACACAAGGGGCTGGCGAAAAACTGTTTTTT
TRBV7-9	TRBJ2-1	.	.	CASSITRQNNEQFF	TGTGCCAGCAGCATAACCCGACAGAACAATGAGCAGTTCTTC
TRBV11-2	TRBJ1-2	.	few	CASSLDPGGWGYTF	TGTGCCAGCAGCTTAGATCCCGGGGGATGGGGCTACACCTTC
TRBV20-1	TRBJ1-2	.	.	CSARDKGTGSRYGYTF	TGCAGTGCTAGAGATAAGGGAACAGGATCGCGGTATGGCTACACCTTC
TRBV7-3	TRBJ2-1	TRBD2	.	CASSLRGRGGTYNEQFF	TGTGCCAGCAGCTTAAGAGGGCGGGGGGGCACCTACAATGAGCAGTTCTTC
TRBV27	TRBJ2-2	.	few	CASSLAGSRLTGELFF	TGTGCCAGCAGTTTAGCGGGGTCCCGACTCACCGGGGAGCTGTTTTTT
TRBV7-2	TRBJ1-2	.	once	CASSLDWRAPNGYTF	TGTGCCAGCAGCTTAGATTGGAGGGCACCCAATGGCTACACCTTC
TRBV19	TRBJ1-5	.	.	CASSMSLGQPQHF	TGTGCCAGTAGTATGAGCCTGGGGCAGCCCCAGCATTTT
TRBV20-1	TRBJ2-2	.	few	CSARDGVGTGELFF	TGCAGTGCTAGAGATGGGGTCGGCACCGGGGAGCTGTTTTTT
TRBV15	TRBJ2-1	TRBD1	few	CATSREGTDYNEQFF	TGTGCCACCAGCAGAGAGGGGACAGATTACAATGAGCAGTTCTTC
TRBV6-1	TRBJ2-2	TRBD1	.	CASILQGQAYTGELFF	TGTGCCAGCATCCTCCAGGGACAGGCGTACACCGGGGAGCTGTTTTTT
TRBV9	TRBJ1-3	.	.	CASSEDRILSGNTIYF	TGTGCCAGCAGCGAAGACAGGATTCTCTCTGGAAACACCATATATTTT
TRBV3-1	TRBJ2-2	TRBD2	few	CASSQDPSGSYTGELFF	TGTGCCAGCAGCCAAGACCCTAGCGGGAGTTACACCGGGGAGCTGTTTTTT
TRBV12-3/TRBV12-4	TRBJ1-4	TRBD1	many	CASSPRTGFLDDLFF	TGTGCCAGCAGTCCCCGGACAGGCTTCTTGGATGATCTGTTTTTT
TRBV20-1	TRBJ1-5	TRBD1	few	CSAGGGTGNQPQHF	TGCAGTGCCGGGGGCGGGACAGGTAATCAGCCCCAGCATTTT
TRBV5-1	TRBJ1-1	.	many	CASSTLGTEAFF	TGCGCCAGCAGCACTTTAGGGACTGAAGCTTTCTTT
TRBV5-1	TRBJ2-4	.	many	CASSLGQTLAKNIQYF	TGTGCCAGCAGTTTGGGGCAGACACTAGCCAAAAACATTCAGTACTTC
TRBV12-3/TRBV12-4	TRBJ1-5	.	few	CASSGTGLDQPQHF	TGTGCCAGCAGCGGGACGGGGCTCGATCAGCCCCAGCATTTT
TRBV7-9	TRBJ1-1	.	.	CASQGGSEAFF	TGTGCCAGCCAGGGAGGGAGTGAAGCTTTCTTT
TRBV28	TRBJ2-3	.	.	CAARAGELDTQYF	TGTGCCGCGCGGGCAGGGGAGTTAGATACGCAGTATTTT
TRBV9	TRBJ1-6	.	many	CASSQGWQDNSPLHF	TGTGCCAGCAGCCAAGGGTGGCAGGATAATTCACCCCTCCACTTT